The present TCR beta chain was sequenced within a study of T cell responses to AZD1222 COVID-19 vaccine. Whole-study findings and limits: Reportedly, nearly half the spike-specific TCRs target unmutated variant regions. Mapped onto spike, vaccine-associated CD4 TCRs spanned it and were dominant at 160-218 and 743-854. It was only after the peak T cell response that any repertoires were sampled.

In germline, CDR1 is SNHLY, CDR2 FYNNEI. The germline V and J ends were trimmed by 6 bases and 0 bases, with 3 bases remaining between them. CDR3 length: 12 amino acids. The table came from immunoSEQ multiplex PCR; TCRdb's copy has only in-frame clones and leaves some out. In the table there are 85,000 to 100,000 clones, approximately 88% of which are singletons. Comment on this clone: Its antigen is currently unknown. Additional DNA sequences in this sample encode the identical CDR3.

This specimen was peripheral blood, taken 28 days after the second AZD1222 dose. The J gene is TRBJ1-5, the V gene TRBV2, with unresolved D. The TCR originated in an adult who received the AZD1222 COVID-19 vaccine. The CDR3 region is CASRDSNQPQHF. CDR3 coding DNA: TGTGCCAGCAGGGATAGCAATCAGCCCCAGCATTTT.